This record covers a single T cell receptor (beta chain). The CDR3 covers 16 residues. CDR1 is LGHDT, CDR2 YNNKEL, per germline (reference sequence). V trimming: 6 bases; J trimming: 6 bases; junction bases outside the gene matches: 13. The entry originates in a study of blood T cell repertoires in COVID-19. TCRdb's table, derived via immunoSEQ multiplex PCR, lists solely in-frame clones and lacks some. The sample holds 120,000 or so clones; about four fifths are singletons and the top ten take about 2.5%. What was sequenced was peripheral blood. This TCR was recovered from a man in his 70s with acute or convalescent COVID-19. J is TRBJ1-1 and V is TRBV3-1 (or the pseudogene TRBV3-2); 10 bases line up with TRBD1. The CDR3: CASSPFIGQGGSEAFF. The CDR3 DNA follows: TGTGCCAGCAGTCCTTTTATCGGACAGGGGGGCTCTGAAGCTTTCTTT.